One sample yielded the 22 T cell receptor beta chains listed below, sequenced in a study of Ad26.COV2.S vaccination and SARS-CoV-2 variants. Treatment of the sample: roughly 19 received Ad26.COV2.S at low or high dose, single or two shots; several received placebo; per-sample allocation not given. Collection of the samples took place on day 63 after the first injection of vaccine or placebo. Assay: immunoSEQ multiplex PCR; the TCRdb copy retains only in-frame clones and omits some. The sample lists roughly 350,000 clones, roughly 90% occurring once. Specimen: peripheral blood, collected in a trial of Ad26.COV2.S vaccine versus placebo. The source is a person between 18 and 65 years old who received the Ad26.COV2.S COVID-19 vaccine or a placebo.

The rearrangement uses TRBV4-2 and TRBJ2-2; TRBD1 matches 7 bases. In germline, CDR1 is LGHNA, CDR2 YNFKEQ. The junction had 0 bases not matched to a gene; V was cut back by 2 bases and J by 0 bases. The CDR3 sequence is 15 residues long. The CDR3 loop is CASSQTGANTGELFF. CDR3 in DNA: TGTGCCAGCAGCCAAACAGGGGCGAACACCGGGGAGCTGTTTTTT.

The CDR3 DNA reads as TGTGCCAGTAGTATGTCAGGAATAGACTATGGCTACACCTTC. This sequence encodes CASSMSGIDYGYTF. The V call is TRBV19, the J call TRBJ1-2, with no clear D. Germline-derived CDR1 and CDR2 are LNHDA and SQIVND (reference sequence). This CDR3 region has 14 residues. Trimming pared 3 bases from V and 3 bases from J, leaving 11 bases between.

This sequence joins TRBV5-1 and TRBJ2-1; 12 bases map to TRBD2. The germline CDR1 and CDR2 sequences are SGHRS and YFSETQ. V trimming: 5 bases; J trimming: 10 bases; junction bases outside the gene matches: 7. CDR3 size: 14 residues. In DNA form, the CDR3 reads TGCGCCAGCAGTAGACTAGCGGGAGAAAACGAGCAGTTCTTC. Translating gives CASSRLAGENEQFF.

V and J are TRBV28 and TRBJ2-1, with D possibly matching TRBD2 (5 bases). This CDR3 spans 14 amino acids. V shed 2 bases and J shed 5 bases, with 10 bases lying between them. Germline V gene lookup returns CDR1 MDHEN and CDR2 SYDVKM. The CDR3 reads CASSLMRENNEQFF. The CDR3 DNA is TGTGCCAGCAGTTTAATGAGGGAGAACAATGAGCAGTTCTTC.

CDR3 sequence: CASLKGVGEKLFF. CDR3 in DNA: TGTGCCAGCCTCAAGGGGGTTGGCGAAAAACTGTTTTTT. V gene TRBV6-5 combines with J gene TRBJ1-4, with a possible D match to TRBD1 (6 bases). V was pared by 8 bases and J by 8 bases, with 15 bases between. The germline V gene has CDR1 MNHEY and CDR2 SVGAGI. The length of the CDR3 is 13 residues.

This rearrangement joins TRBV21-1 to TRBJ2-4; the DNA was not used to check the table's D call, TRBD2. TRBV21-1 is reported as a pseudogene. This CDR3 comprises 20 residues. The CDR3 loop is CASSTTQTSGPRLAKNIQYF. The CDR3 nucleotides are TGTGCCAGCAGCACGACGCAGACTAGCGGCCCGAGGCTGGCCAAAAACATTCAGTACTTC.

The V call is TRBV2, the J call TRBJ1-2; 7 nucleotides line up with TRBD1. CDR1 is SNHLY and CDR2 is FYNNEI in the germline V gene. V shed 6 bases and J 8 bases; nucleotides not matched to a gene: 6. The CDR3 totals 12 residues. Here the CDR3 reads CASRGDRVGYTF. The CDR3 coding sequence is TGTGCCAGCAGGGGCGACAGGGTAGGCTACACCTTC.

This chain joins TRBV11-3 and TRBJ2-2, with a possible D match to TRBD2 (5 bases). The V gene's germline CDR1 is SGHNT and CDR2 YENEEA. V lost 1 base and J lost 5, with 5 bases in between. The CDR3 contains 13 residues. The DNA of the CDR3 is TGTGCCAGCAGCTTAGGAGGGACCGGGGAGCTGTTTTTT. Protein: CASSLGGTGELFF.

The chain couples TRBV2 to TRBJ1-6; no definite D call. CDR3 size: 16 residues. Trimming took off 3 bases at V and 3 bases at J, with 12 bases between the two ends. From germline, CDR1 is SNHLY and CDR2 FYNNEI. This chain's CDR3 is CASSDSGQIYNSPLHF. The CDR3 DNA follows: TGTGCCAGCAGTGACTCGGGTCAGATCTATAATTCACCCCTCCACTTT.

CDR3 residues: CASSSYLTGPRDEQYF. CDR3 nucleotides: TGTGCCAGCAGCTCCTACCTGACAGGCCCTCGGGACGAGCAGTACTTC. The chain has TRBV7-9 and TRBJ2-7, with a weak D call TRBD1 (6 bases). Germline assignment: CDR1 SEHNR and CDR2 FQNEAQ (reference sequence). The CDR3 has 16 residues. Trimming removed 4 bases from V and 5 bases from J, with 21 bases in between. Based on the CDR3 plus reference TRBV7-9 and TRBJ2-7, the full variable domain is DTGVSQNPRHKITKRGQNVTFRCDPISEHNRLYWYRQTLGQGPEFLTYFQNEAQLEKSRLLSDRFSAERPKGSFSTLEIQRTEQGDSAMYLCASSSYLTGPRDEQYFGPGTRLTVT.

The V call is TRBV9, the J call TRBJ2-3, with a weak D call TRBD2 (7 bases). V was pared by 0 bases and J by 4 bases, with 9 bases between. There are 14 residues in the CDR3. Germline CDR1 SGDLS, CDR2 YYNGEE. DNA for the CDR3: TGTGCCAGCAGCGTAGGAGGGGGGGCAGATACGCAGTATTTT. It is translated as CASSVGGGADTQYF.

This chain connects TRBV7-8 to TRBJ1-2; D gene unclear. The CDR3 is made up of 15 amino acids. CDR1 SGHVS and CDR2 FQNEAQ come from the germline V gene. V dropped 1 base and J dropped 0 bases, with 9 bases sitting between them. CDR3 sequence reads: CASSLVLQSNYGYTF. CDR3 bases: TGTGCCAGCAGCTTAGTCCTCCAATCTAACTATGGCTACACCTTC.

The chain links TRBV5-5 to TRBJ1-3, with a possible D match to TRBD1 (5 bases). The CDR3 sequence is 18 residues long. Germline CDR1 and CDR2: SGHKS and YYEKEE (reference sequence). V was clipped by 4 bases and J by 3 bases, with 23 bases between them. The CDR3 DNA follows: TGTGCCAGCAGCCCTGGCGGCCTGGACAAGGCTCTTGGAAACACCATATATTTT. Protein sequence: CASSPGGLDKALGNTIYF.

V is TRBV12-3 or TRBV12-4 and J is TRBJ2-1; D may be TRBD2 (6 bases). With 4 bases removed from V and 10 bases from J, the gap between germline ends came to 11 bases. The CDR3 is made up of 12 amino acids. The CDR3 coding sequence is TGTGCCAGCAGTTACCGGGACTGGGAGCAGTTCTTC. Amino acids: CASSYRDWEQFF.

The rearrangement uses TRBV6-2 or TRBV6-3 and TRBJ2-1; D gene unclear. V was shortened by 5 bases and J by 9 bases, with 11 bases between the two germline ends. The length of the CDR3 is 12 residues. CDR1 and CDR2 from the germline V gene are MNHEY and SVGEGT. The CDR3 loop reads CASSPYSTEQFF. The CDR3 bases are TGTGCCAGCAGTCCCTATTCCACTGAGCAGTTCTTC.

The chain combines TRBV21-1 with TRBJ1-1; the table's D call, TRBD1, has no DNA check behind it. TRBV21-1 is marked as a pseudogene. This CDR3 contains 15 residues. The CDR3 bases are TGTGCCAGCAGCCCAGGCACAGGTGGGAACACTGAAGCTTTCTTT. Translation gives CASSPGTGGNTEAFF.

This clone showed up just a few times. The rearrangement links TRBV5-6 to TRBJ2-7, with TRBD2 matching 7 bases. Germline V gene data show CDR1 as SGHDT and CDR2 as YYEEEE. The CDR3 totals 15 residues. Trimming at V came to 0 bases and at J to 0 bases, leaving 3 bases not matched to a gene. CDR3 in DNA: TGTGCCAGCAGCTTGGGGGAGGGCTTCTCCTACGAGCAGTACTTC. Protein product: CASSLGEGFSYEQYF.

V usage is TRBV2 and J usage is TRBJ1-1; weak D call: TRBD1 (6 bases). The CDR3 runs 15 residues. V gave up 1 base and J gave up 4 bases, with 13 bases separating them. Germline CDR1 SNHLY, CDR2 FYNNEI. DNA of the CDR3: TGTGCCAGCAGTGAAGGAGGAGGGGGACGCACTGAAGCTTTCTTT. Protein: CASSEGGGGRTEAFF.

The chain links TRBV3-1 (or the pseudogene TRBV3-2) to TRBJ2-7; D unresolved. Trimming stripped 0 bases from V and 2 bases from J, with 8 bases between. The germline V gene encodes CDR1 LGHDT and CDR2 YNNKEL (reference sequence). This CDR3 spans 14 amino acids. CDR3 nucleotide sequence: TGTGCCAGCAGCCAAGATGGATTCACCTACGAGCAGTACTTC. It translates to CASSQDGFTYEQYF.

The chain recombines TRBV2 with TRBJ2-1; 8 nucleotides line up with TRBD2. V shed 4 bases and J 8 bases; nucleotides not matched to a gene: 13. The CDR3 has 16 amino acids. Germline V gene sequence: CDR1 SNHLY, CDR2 FYNNEI. CDR3 in DNA: TGTGCCAGCAGTGGGCCCAGCGGGAGCCTAGGGGATGAGCAGTTCTTC. This gives the protein CASSGPSGSLGDEQFF.

This chain uses TRBV7-2 with TRBJ1-4; 10 bases map to TRBD1. CDR1 is SGHTA, CDR2 FQGNSA, per germline. This CDR3 contains 15 residues. J was trimmed by 7 bases and V by 1 base; bases with no gene match: 3. The CDR3 DNA sequence: TGTGCCAGCAGCTTAGGTGGGGACAGGGGTGAAAAACTGTTTTTT. Translation: CASSLGGDRGEKLFF.

The chain has TRBV7-8 and TRBJ1-1, with TRBD1 as a possible D gene (6 bases). V was cut by 5 bases and J by 6 bases, with 19 bases left in between. The CDR3 has 15 residues. Germline CDR1 reads SGHVS; CDR2 reads FQNEAQ. The CDR3, as DNA: TGTGCCAGCAGCCGAGGGGACACCCCCGGATCTGAAGCTTTCTTT. Its translation: CASSRGDTPGSEAFF.